The 11 T cell receptor beta chains below were found in one sample sequenced in a study of blood T cell repertoires in COVID-19. TCRdb's table, derived via immunoSEQ multiplex PCR, lists solely in-frame clones and lacks some. The data hold 9,500 to 15,000 clones, with about three quarters observed a single time. Sequences were obtained from peripheral blood. These receptors all stem from a man in his 60s with COVID-19, enrolled during active disease.

There are a few counts of this clone. The chain links TRBV6-5 to TRBJ1-5, with TRBD1 matching over 8 bases. This CDR3 contains 13 residues. With 10 bases clipped from V and 6 bases from J, the junction kept 8 bases outside the gene matches. Germline V gene sequence: CDR1 MNHEY, CDR2 SVGAGI. The CDR3 reads CATATGGGQPQHF. The DNA of the CDR3 is TGTGCCACCGCTACAGGGGGTGGTCAGCCCCAGCATTTT.

This clone was counted between two and nine times. The J gene is TRBJ2-7, the V gene TRBV6-5; TRBD1 aligns across 12 bases. This CDR3 contains 15 residues. After removal of 6 bases from V and 5 bases from J, the junction contained 8 bases not matched to a gene. Per the germline V gene, CDR1 is MNHEY and CDR2 is SVGAGI. The CDR3 DNA reads as TGTGCCAGCAGACACCGGGACAGGGGGCGCAACGAGCAGTACTTC. This sequence encodes CASRHRDRGRNEQYF.

The V call is TRBV6-6, the J call TRBJ2-7; D perhaps matches TRBD2 (6 bases). CDR3 length: 17 residues. Germline V gives CDR1 MNHNY, CDR2 SVGAGI (reference sequence). V lost 5 bases and J 3 bases, leaving 23 bases between the germline ends. The CDR3: CASSPPGFAGFIYEQYF. The CDR3 region has the DNA TGTGCCAGCAGTCCCCCCGGTTTTGCGGGGTTCATCTACGAGCAGTACTTC.

The V gene is TRBV30, the J gene TRBJ2-1; D perhaps matches TRBD2 (7 bases). Per the germline V gene, CDR1 is GTSNPN and CDR2 is SVGIG (reference sequence). V lost 3 bases and J 7 bases, leaving 22 bases between the germline ends. This CDR3 is built from 16 residues. The CDR3: CAWSGRTADTQNEQFF. The CDR3 DNA reads TGTGCCTGGAGCGGGAGGACAGCGGATACCCAAAATGAGCAGTTCTTC.

This clone was seen more than once but under ten times. The V call is TRBV7-9, the J call TRBJ2-5; D gene uncertain. The germline V gene encodes CDR1 SEHNR and CDR2 FQNEAQ (reference sequence). The CDR3 is 14 amino acids. V shed 0 bases and J shed 4 bases, with 9 bases lying between them. The CDR3 protein is CASSLASFPETQYF. The CDR3 nucleotides read TGTGCCAGCAGCTTAGCTAGCTTCCCAGAGACCCAGTACTTC.

This chain connects TRBV30 to TRBJ2-5; maybe TRBD1 (5 bases). There are 12 residues in the CDR3. V lost 0 bases and J lost 9, with 11 bases in between. CDR1 and CDR2 (germline): GTSNPN, SVGIG (reference sequence). As DNA, the CDR3 is TGTGCCTGGAGTGTCGATCAAGGGGCCCAGTACTTC. Translating it yields CAWSVDQGAQYF. Full variable domain (remainder filled in from reference TRBV30 and TRBJ2-5): SQTIHQWPATLVQPVGSPLSLECTVEGTSNPNLYWYRQAAGRGLQLLFYSVGIGQISSEVPQNLSASRPQDRQFILSSKKLLLSDSGFYLCAWSVDQGAQYFGPGTRLLVL.

The chain links TRBV7-2 to TRBJ2-7; a weak D match, TRBD1 (5 bases). This CDR3 region has 14 residues. V was cut by 5 bases and J by 0 bases, with 11 bases left in between. Germline CDR1 is SGHTA and CDR2 is FQGNSA. The CDR3 spells CASSPQVSSYEQYF. Written as DNA, the CDR3 is TGTGCCAGCAGCCCACAGGTGAGCTCCTACGAGCAGTACTTC. The whole variable domain, filled in from reference TRBV7-2 and TRBJ2-7, reads GAGVSQSPSNKVTEKGKDVELRCDPISGHTALYWYRQSLGQGLEFLIYFQGNSAPDKSGLPSDRFSAERTGGSVSTLTIQRTQQEDSAVYLCASSPQVSSYEQYFGPGTRLTVT.

The chain joins TRBV7-3 to TRBJ2-3; D is uncertain. Between the trimmed V and J ends, which lost 0 bases and 2 bases, there was a span of 6 bases. The germline gives CDR1 SGHTA, CDR2 FQGTGA. The CDR3 runs to 14 residues. In DNA, the CDR3 is TGTGCCAGCAGCTTAACTGGCACCACAGATACGCAGTATTTT. It encodes CASSLTGTTDTQYF. The full variable domain, with the rest looked up from reference TRBV7-3 and TRBJ2-3, is GAGVSQTPSNKVTEKGKYVELRCDPISGHTALYWYRQSLGQGPEFLIYFQGTGAADDSGLPNDRFFAVRPEGSVSTLKIQRTERGDSAVYLCASSLTGTTDTQYFGPGTRLTVL.

The chain joins TRBV5-6 to TRBJ1-4, with D maybe TRBD1 (5 bases). Trimming pared 0 bases from V and 8 bases from J, leaving 11 bases between. CDR1 is SGHDT and CDR2 is YYEEEE in the germline V gene. The CDR3 contains 14 residues. CDR3 coding DNA: TGTGCCAGCAGCTTGGTGGGGCTGGGGGAAAAACTGTTTTTT. This codes for CASSLVGLGEKLFF.

Judged by abundance, this clone is medium-sized. The CDR3 loop is CASSLAGGATSTIYF. The DNA of the CDR3 is TGTGCCAGCAGCTTGGCCGGCGGGGCCACTTCCACCATATATTTT. The chain joins TRBV5-4 to TRBJ1-3, with a tentative D call TRBD1 (5 bases). Trimming took off 0 bases at V and 9 bases at J, with 16 bases between the two ends. The CDR3 loop spans 15 amino acids. Germline lookup yields CDR1 SGHNT and CDR2 YYREEE (reference sequence).

This clone was observed once. The chain is built from TRBV7-2 and TRBJ1-3; no reliable D call. This CDR3 is 15 amino acids long. The V end was cut by 4 bases, the J end by 0 bases, with 10 bases between. From germline, CDR1 is SGHTA and CDR2 FQGNSA. The CDR3 DNA reads TGTGCCAGCAGCTACAGCCAGAGCTCTGGAAACACCATATATTTT. It yields the protein CASSYSQSSGNTIYF.